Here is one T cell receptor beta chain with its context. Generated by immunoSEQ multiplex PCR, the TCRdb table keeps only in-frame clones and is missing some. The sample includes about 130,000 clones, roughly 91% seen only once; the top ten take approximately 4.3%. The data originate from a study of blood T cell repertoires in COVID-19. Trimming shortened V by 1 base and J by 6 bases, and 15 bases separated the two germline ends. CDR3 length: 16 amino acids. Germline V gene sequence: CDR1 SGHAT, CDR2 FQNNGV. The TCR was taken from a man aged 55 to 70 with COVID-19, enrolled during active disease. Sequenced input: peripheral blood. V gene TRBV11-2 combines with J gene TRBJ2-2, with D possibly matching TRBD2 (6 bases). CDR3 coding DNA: TGTGCCAGCAGCTTAGCGCCCGGCGGGGTGTCCGGGGAGCTGTTTTTT. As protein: CASSLAPGGVSGELFF.